This T cell receptor beta chain was observed in a study of blood T cells in healthy people across ages. As for the study in general: Capturing about one barcoded beta molecule per two T cells was achieved by template switching.

With a J-beta primer mix and a sample-barcoded 5' primer, a second PCR ran 7 to 11 cycles. Via MiXCR, TCRdb re-called the 5' RACE reads, giving one row per CDR3 protein. Of hundreds of thousands of distinct CDR3 sequences in the sample, nearly 60% were seen once. Regarding this clonotype: Its specificity is not known.

This CDR3 is built from 14 residues. Germline lookup yields CDR1 DFQATT and CDR2 SNEGSKA (reference sequence). Trimming at V came to 5 bases and at J to 4 bases, leaving 9 bases not matched to a gene. Study observations and caveats: Expanded clonotype changes were possibly confounded by unknown donor CMV status.

The receptor was derived from a man aged 25-45 years in good health. The specimen was blood. This chain connects TRBV20-1 to TRBJ1-1, with 8 bases fitting TRBD1. Here the CDR3 DNA reads TGCAGTGCTCCAGGGGGCCAATGGAGCACTGAAGCTTTCTTT. Its translation: CSAPGGQWSTEAFF.